The entry below gives a single TCR beta chain sequence along with its context. Its antigen is still unknown. These data are taken from a study of T cells in Graves' hyperthyroidism and ophthalmopathy. CDR1 and CDR2 (germline): KGHDR, SFDVKD. Trimming removed 7 bases from V and 2 bases from J; junction bases left unmatched: 2. The CDR3 sequence is 14 residues long. Study findings and constraints: Blood samples included most of the expanded thyroid clonotypes exceeding 0.001.

Each person with ophthalmopathy scored at least 3 on the Clinical Activity Score, reached NOSPECS grade 4 or higher, and had been ill under 3 months. Amplified TCR beta CDR3 regions came from RNA transcripts. The TCR CDR3 was amplified in a first-round RT-PCR using the HTBI primer set. TCRdb passed the multiplex PCR reads through MiXCR, listing each CDR3 protein once. The sample consists of about 400,000 distinct CDR3 sequences, 11% to 15% of them appearing once. Sequenced: blood. The J gene is TRBJ2-1, the V gene TRBV24-1, with 9 bases that match TRBD2. The TCR was taken from a man aged 50-60 years with Graves' ophthalmopathy. The CDR3 DNA reads TGTGCCACCAGAGCTAGCGGGACCTACAATGAGCAGTTCTTC. It yields the protein CATRASGTYNEQFF.